This T cell receptor (beta chain) was retrieved from a study of cytotoxic CD8 clonotypes in ibrutinib-treated CLL. J lost 5 bases, V lost 4 bases, and 14 bases had no gene match. The length of the CDR3 is 17 residues. Germline V lookup: CDR1 SGDLS, CDR2 YYNGEE. The assay was immunoSEQ multiplex PCR, and TCRdb's table has in-frame clones only and misses some. This sample has roughly 110,000 clones, with about 50% found just once. As to this clone: What it binds is not known.

Study-level results: The study found baseline clonality above age-matched healthy donors, tracking circulating CD8+ T-cell counts. Stable or contracted on treatment, public clonotypes were also uncommon.

The clonotype comes from a human donor with chronic lymphocytic leukemia. The rearrangement uses TRBV9 and TRBJ2-5; TRBD2 agrees at 10 bases. Sequences were derived from PBMCs, sampled after 24 months of ibrutinib treatment. CDR3 nucleotides: TGTGCCAGCAGCTCACGAGGGGCTAGCGGGGGTGGGGAGACCCAGTACTTC. Translation: CASSSRGASGGGETQYF. Based on the CDR3 plus reference TRBV9 and TRBJ2-5, the full variable domain is DSGVTQTPKHLITATGQRVTLRCSPRSGDLSVYWYQQSLDQGLQFLIQYYNGEERAKGNILERFSAQQFPDLHSELNLSSLELGDSALYFCASSSRGASGGGETQYFGPGTRLLVL.